Shown below are 14 T cell receptor beta chains from a single sample sequenced in a study of CD8 T cells in Susac syndrome. The authors reverse transcribed roughly 0.5 to 1 ug RNA with random hexamers. TCRdb independently ran MiXCR on the immunoSEQ multiplex PCR reads; one entry per CDR3 protein. The data hold 250,000 to 350,000 distinct CDR3 sequences, with 80% to 90% observed a single time. Sequencing was performed on CD8+ T cells from PBMCs. All receptors derive from a human donor with multiple sclerosis.

The CDR3 reads CSVEEGSDEQFF. In nucleotides, the CDR3 is TGCAGCGTTGAAGAGGGGAGCGATGAGCAGTTCTTC. The V gene is TRBV29-1, the J gene TRBJ2-1, with a tentative D call TRBD2 (5 bases). This CDR3 is built from 12 residues. V was pared by 0 bases and J by 8 bases, with 8 bases between. Germline lookup yields CDR1 SQVTM and CDR2 ANQGSEA.

The chain joins TRBV9 to TRBJ2-2; no clear D gene. Germline values: CDR1 SGDLS, CDR2 YYNGEE. This CDR3 comprises 12 residues. Trimming removed 4 bases at V and 8 bases at J, with 9 bases between. This CDR3 is CASSRRNGELFF. CDR3 DNA sequence: TGTGCCAGCAGCCGCAGGAATGGGGAGCTGTTTTTT.

The V and J genes are TRBV10-3 and TRBJ1-1; unclear D gene. CDR1 is ENHRY and CDR2 is SYGVKD in the germline V gene. CDR3 length: 15 residues. Trimming removed 0 bases from V and 1 base from J, with 9 bases in between. CDR3 in DNA: TGTGCCATCAGTGAGTCGGGGAATGGGAACACTGAAGCTTTCTTT. Amino acid sequence: CAISESGNGNTEAFF.

The chain recombines TRBV6-2 or TRBV6-3 with TRBJ2-3; 7 nucleotides match TRBD1. Germline trimming cut 0 bases from V and 5 bases from J; bases unmatched to any gene: 29. The CDR3 length is 23 residues. CDR1 is MNHEY and CDR2 is SVGEGT in the germline V gene. The CDR3 nucleotides read TGTGCCAGCAGTTACTCGAGGATGCCGGGGTTGGGTCACCGGAGTGGGGACAGAGATACGCAGTATTTT. As protein: CASSYSRMPGLGHRSGDRDTQYF.

J is TRBJ2-3 and V is TRBV28, with D uncertain. The CDR3 has 12 amino acids. The germline gives CDR1 MDHEN, CDR2 SYDVKM. V was pared by 6 bases and J by 3 bases, with 7 bases between. The DNA for the CDR3 is TGTGCCAGCAGATCCCGGACAGATACGCAGTATTTT. This gives the protein CASRSRTDTQYF.

The chain recombines TRBV6-5 with TRBJ1-4; D gene ambiguous. There are 14 residues in the CDR3. CDR1 and CDR2 from the germline V gene are MNHEY and SVGAGI. Trimming took off 6 bases at V and 4 bases at J, with 12 bases between the two ends. CDR3 sequence reads: CASSVRDGNEKLFF. In nucleotides, the CDR3 is TGTGCCAGCAGCGTCCGGGATGGTAATGAAAAACTGTTTTTT.

This chain uses TRBV27 with TRBJ1-2, with TRBD1 identical over 7 bases. Per germline, CDR1 MNHEY and CDR2 SMNVEV (reference sequence). The CDR3 length is 16 residues. V lost 6 bases, J lost 0 bases, and 10 bases stayed unmatched. CDR3 protein: CASSRFYRGANYGYTF. The CDR3 nucleotides are TGTGCCAGCAGCCGCTTCTACAGGGGAGCTAACTATGGCTACACCTTC.

The chain uses TRBV12-3 or TRBV12-4 and TRBJ2-2, with a tentative D call TRBD2 (6 bases). Trimming stripped 3 bases from V and 6 bases from J, with 8 bases between. This CDR3 spans 13 amino acids. The chain's CDR3 is CASSFWGAGELFF. The DNA for the CDR3 is TGTGCCAGCAGTTTCTGGGGGGCCGGGGAGCTGTTTTTT.

The chain has TRBV27 and TRBJ2-7; 7 nucleotides agree with TRBD2. The CDR3 consists of 14 residues. Germline CDR1 and CDR2: MNHEY and SMNVEV (reference sequence). After removal of 6 bases from V and 2 bases from J, the junction contained 7 bases not matched to a gene. The CDR3, as DNA: TGTGCCAGCAGGGGGGAGGGGCCGCCCTACGAGCAGTACTTC. Translating it yields CASRGEGPPYEQYF.

This sequence joins TRBV25-1 and TRBJ1-2, with D possibly matching TRBD1 (5 bases). This CDR3 spans 16 amino acids. With 1 base removed from V and 6 bases from J, the gap between germline ends came to 18 bases. Germline CDR1 MGHDK, CDR2 SYGVNS. CDR3 protein: CASSESTRGVINGYTF. DNA for the CDR3: TGTGCCAGCAGTGAATCTACCCGAGGGGTGATAAATGGCTACACCTTC.

This clonotype was recorded a few times. This chain links TRBV7-8 with TRBJ1-4, with TRBD1 matching 7 bases. The CDR3 length is 14 residues. Germline lookup yields CDR1 SGHVS and CDR2 FQNEAQ. Unmatched junction bases numbered 3, after V lost 4 bases and J lost 4 bases. The CDR3 DNA is TGTGCCAGCAGCTCACAGGGGATTAATGAAAAACTGTTTTTT. It codes for CASSSQGINEKLFF.

The genes are TRBV12-3 or TRBV12-4 and TRBJ1-6; D is possibly TRBD1 (6 bases). V lost 6 bases and J 11 bases, leaving 26 bases between the germline ends. The CDR3 extends over 17 amino acids. As DNA, the CDR3 is TGTGCCAGCAGGTCATCCTCGAGTCGGCAGGGGTTTCCACCCCTCCACTTT. This encodes CASRSSSSRQGFPPLHF.

V gene TRBV7-9 combines with J gene TRBJ2-3; 7 positions match TRBD2. The CDR3 runs 16 residues. V trimming: 2 bases; J trimming: 6 bases; junction bases outside the gene matches: 11. Germline V gene sequence: CDR1 SEHNR, CDR2 FQNEAQ (reference sequence). The CDR3 coding sequence is TGTGCCAGCAGCTTATCAGTGGGAGGGCCTGAGGATACGCAGTATTTT. Amino acids: CASSLSVGGPEDTQYF.

As regards this clonotype: At one of its ends the junction is not consistent with the germline gene, which may arise from a read error. CDR3 coding DNA: TGTGCTAGCAGCCCTGGGACAGGCGGGGTAGCTTTCTTT. Encoded protein: CASSPGTGGVAFF. The J gene is TRBJ1-1, the V gene TRBV7-7; TRBD1 agrees at 8 bases. Germline V CDR1 and CDR2: SSHAT, FNYEAQ (reference sequence). The CDR3 is 13 residues long.